These 3 T cell receptor beta chains came from one sample sequenced in a study of T cells after yellow fever vaccination. TCRdb re-analysed the 5' RACE reads in MiXCR, keeping a single row per CDR3 protein. The sample carries roughly 250,000 distinct CDR3 sequences, 10% to 15% recorded once. This specimen was CD4+ T cells sorted from PBMCs, taken 45 days after the yellow fever booster vaccination. The receptors shown here come from a man aged 25-45 years who received the YFV17D yellow fever vaccine.

This clonotype was recorded a few times. The V gene is TRBV7-7, the J gene TRBJ2-3; D remains unclear. This CDR3 is built from 14 residues. The V and J ends lost 2 bases and 5 bases respectively, with 11 bases between them. Germline CDR1 reads SSHAT; CDR2 reads FNYEAQ (reference sequence). Here the CDR3 reads CASSLSSIGDTQYF. DNA for the CDR3: TGTGCCAGCAGCTTATCTTCGATTGGAGATACGCAGTATTTT.

The chain is built from TRBV6-6 and TRBJ2-5, with D perhaps given as TRBD1 or TRBD2 (6 bases each). The V gene's germline CDR1 is MNHNY and CDR2 SVGAGI (reference sequence). The CDR3 extends over 13 amino acids. The germline V and J ends were trimmed by 2 bases and 4 bases, with 8 bases remaining between them. Here the CDR3 DNA reads TGTGCCAGCAGTTACCCGGGGGCAGAGACCCAGTACTTC. Translation gives CASSYPGAETQYF.

This clonotype was observed a few times. This rearrangement joins TRBV6-2 or TRBV6-3 to TRBJ2-1, with TRBD2 matching 7 bases. Trimming cost V 7 bases and J 7 bases; bases outside gene matches: 13. Germline assignment: CDR1 MNHEY and CDR2 SVGEGT. This CDR3 has 15 residues. The CDR3, as DNA: TGTGCCAGCAAGAGGGTGGGACTAAGGGAAAATGAGCAGTTCTTC. Translation gives CASKRVGLRENEQFF.